This TCR beta chain was observed in a study of T cell responses to AZD1222 COVID-19 vaccine (dated by TCRdb to the early 2020s). About the investigation overall: TCR sequencing covered 233 trial participants: some 210 given two doses of AZD1222 and 26 given two doses of MenACWY control vaccine. Trial participants were enrolled into age subgroups of 18-55, 56-69 and 70-plus years, which contained around 150, 29 and 61 TCR-sequenced participants, respectively.

As concerns this clone: The antigen it binds to is not known. One base away there is no much larger clone; base qualities are not given.

The sample's time point label, decoded: about 28 days (+/-7) after the second vaccine dose. Explained via the paper, the treatment or condition label denotes: meningococcal conjugate vaccine given as trial control. Vaccinee samples were obtained from the UK trials COV001 and COV002, which included a single-blind randomized controlled phase 2/3 trial of AZD1222 (ChAdOx1 nCoV-19) in healthy adults. For TCRbeta chain sequencing, PBMC samples were collected from trial participants at day 0 and at day 28 after the second dose. Study-level results and caveats: CD4 TCRs associated with the vaccine covered the entire spike protein, and the dominant responses were in regions 160-218 and 743-854. In the small 56-69-year group, the increase in depth fell short of significance, most likely because of low power. Participants were mostly white British, with more females than males. The authors suggested clonal diversity may have been underestimated. Because no samples from the day 14 peak response were available, repertoires could be characterized only after the peak T cell response. Reportedly, almost half of the unique spike-specific TCRs recognized epitopes lying outside the regions that are mutated in the B.1.351 and B.1.1.7 variants. Spike-specific TCR breadth and depth rose significantly after two AZD1222 doses compared with day 0 and with MenACWY recipients. Conclusions about previously exposed vaccinees were limited because only a handful of AZD1222 recipients were SARS-CoV-2 seropositive at baseline.

Per the germline V gene, SGHRS is the CDR1 and YFSETQ is the CDR2. V is pared back by 4 bases and J by 6 bases, with 19 bases lying between the germline termini. From the cysteine up to the phenylalanine, the CDR3 has a length of 15 residues. The retained sequence is limited to the CDR3, 45 bases, with the frame set at the first base. The CDR3 regions of human TCRbeta chains were analyzed by immunosequencing. The authors' analysis ran thus. Repertoire TCRs were checked for matches against a reference library of SARS-CoV-2-specific TCRs that had been generated using the MIRA antigen-specificity platform. Breadth was defined as the fraction of unique TCRs that were SARS-CoV-2-associated, and depth was defined as the fraction of total T cells that were SARS-CoV-2-associated. Using the MIRA data, each spike-specific TCR was mapped to the spike region that the TCR reacts to and placed in a CD4 or CD8 class. Log10-transformed breadth and depth values were compared by one-way ANOVA with Sidak's multiple comparisons tests. Here the immuneACCESS table is served through TCRdb, limited to in-frame sequences with V and J called. Missing clones are a known gap in these copies; in checked studies unresolved V genes cover under half, and the rest lacks a known reason. Clone size and V and J calls were adopted from that table, with D and trimming inferred from the DNA. Counted in this sample were 80,000 or so clones; 70% to 80% of them appeared once. The ten largest account for approximately 30% of the sample.

The sequence is built from TRBV5-1 and TRBJ2-5, and perhaps TRBD1 as D gene, on 6 matching bases. The sample consisted of peripheral blood, taken 28 days after the second dose of the MenACWY control vaccine. The sequence derives from an adult who received the MenACWY meningococcal vaccine as a control. Read as DNA, the sequence is TGCGCCAGCAGCCTCTTAGGGACCACAGGGCAGACCCAGTACTTC. Translated, this is CASSLLGTTGQTQYF.